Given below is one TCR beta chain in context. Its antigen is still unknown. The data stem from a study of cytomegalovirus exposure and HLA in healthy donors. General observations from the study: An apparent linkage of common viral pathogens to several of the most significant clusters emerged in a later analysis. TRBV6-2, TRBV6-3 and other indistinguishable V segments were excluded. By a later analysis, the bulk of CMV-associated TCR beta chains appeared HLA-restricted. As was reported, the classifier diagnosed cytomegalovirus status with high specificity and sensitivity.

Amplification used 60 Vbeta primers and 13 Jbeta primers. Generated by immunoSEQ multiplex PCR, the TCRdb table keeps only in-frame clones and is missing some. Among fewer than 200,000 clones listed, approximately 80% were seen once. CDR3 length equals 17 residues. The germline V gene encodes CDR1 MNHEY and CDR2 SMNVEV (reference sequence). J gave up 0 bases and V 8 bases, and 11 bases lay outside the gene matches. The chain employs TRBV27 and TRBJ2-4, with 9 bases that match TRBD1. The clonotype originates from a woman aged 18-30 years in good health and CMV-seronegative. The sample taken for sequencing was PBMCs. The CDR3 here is CASSSRGQGLAKNIQYF. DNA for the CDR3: TGTGCCAGCTCCTCTCGGGGACAGGGACTAGCCAAAAACATTCAGTACTTC.